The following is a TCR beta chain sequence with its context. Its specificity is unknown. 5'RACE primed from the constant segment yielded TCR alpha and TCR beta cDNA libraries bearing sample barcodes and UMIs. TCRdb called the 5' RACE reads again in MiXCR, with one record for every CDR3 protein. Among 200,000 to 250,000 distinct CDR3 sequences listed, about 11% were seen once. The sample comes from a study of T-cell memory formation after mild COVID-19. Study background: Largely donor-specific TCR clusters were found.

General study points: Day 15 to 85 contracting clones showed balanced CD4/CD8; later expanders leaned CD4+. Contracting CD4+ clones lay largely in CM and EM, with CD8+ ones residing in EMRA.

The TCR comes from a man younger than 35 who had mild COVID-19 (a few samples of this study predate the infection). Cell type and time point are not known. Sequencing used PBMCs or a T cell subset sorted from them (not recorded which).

The CDR3 nucleotides are TGTGCCAGCTCTCCCCGAGCCGGTGAGACCCAGTACTTC. Its translation is CASSPRAGETQYF. J is TRBJ2-5 and V is TRBV18; D uncertain. The V end was cut by 6 bases, the J end by 5 bases, with 13 bases between. Germline CDR1 reads KGHSH; CDR2 reads LQKENI. CDR3 length: 13 amino acids.